This T cell receptor beta chain was identified during a study of T-cell memory formation after mild COVID-19. The overall study: TCR clusters largely stayed donor specific.

Constant-segment primers served in 5'RACE that generated TCR alpha and TCR beta cDNA libraries bearing sample barcodes and UMIs. TCRdb independently ran MiXCR on the 5' RACE reads; one entry per CDR3 protein. Of 540,000 or so distinct CDR3 sequences listed, roughly 20% are singletons. Study-wide points: Of the contracting clones, CD4+ ones lay mainly in CM and EM, and CD8+ ones in EMRA. Detection of some responders pre-infection suggested pre-existing cross-reactive memory T cells participated.

Many counts were recorded for this clonotype. No antigen is known for it. From germline, CDR1 is SGHTA and CDR2 FQGNSA. The length of the CDR3 is 14 residues. V shed 2 bases and J 5 bases; nucleotides not matched to a gene: 1. The source of this sequence is an adult woman who had mild COVID-19 (a few samples of this study predate the infection). Cell type and time point are not known. The material sequenced was PBMCs or a T cell subset sorted from them (not recorded which). The rearrangement joins TRBV7-2 to TRBJ1-4, with 8 positions matching TRBD1. Here the CDR3 reads CASSLTGGNEKLFF. The CDR3 DNA is TGTGCCAGCAGCTTAACAGGGGGGAATGAAAAACTGTTTTTT.